Below, 14 T cell receptor beta chains from the same sample are listed, as sequenced in a study of cytomegalovirus exposure and HLA in healthy donors. It was with 60 Vbeta and 13 Jbeta primers that the PCR ran. The protocol was immunoSEQ multiplex PCR, while the TCRdb copy is restricted to in-frame clones and leaves out a portion. The sample lists around 220,000 clones; roughly four fifths were seen once. Sequenced sample: PBMCs. These receptors all stem from a girl aged 2 to 10 in good health and CMV-seronegative.

This clone was seen only a few times. V is TRBV5-6 and J is TRBJ2-5, with 10 bases lining up with TRBD2. Trimming removed 2 bases from V and 0 bases from J; junction bases left unmatched: 1. Germline V gene lookup returns CDR1 SGHDT and CDR2 YYEEEE. The CDR3 has 15 amino acids. Written as DNA, the CDR3 is TGTGCCAGCAGCTTACTAGCGGGGTACCAAGAGACCCAGTACTTC. Translating it yields CASSLLAGYQETQYF.

The rearrangement joins TRBV9 to TRBJ1-3; maybe TRBD1 (5 bases). This CDR3 has 15 residues. V was shortened by 0 bases and J by 4 bases, with 11 bases between the two germline ends. CDR1 and CDR2 (germline): SGDLS, YYNGEE. The CDR3 reads CASSVAGGTGNTIYF. CDR3 nucleotides: TGTGCCAGCAGCGTAGCCGGAGGGACGGGAAACACCATATATTTT.

The chain has TRBV6-5 and TRBJ2-7; D remains ambiguous. From germline, CDR1 is MNHEY and CDR2 SVGAGI. The ends were cut back, 7 bases at V and 3 bases at J, with 19 bases in the middle. The CDR3 is 15 amino acids. CDR3 loop: CASTRSARLNYEQYF. Written as DNA, the CDR3 is TGTGCCAGCACCCGGAGTGCGCGCTTAAACTACGAGCAGTACTTC.

The chain links TRBV7-6 to TRBJ1-2; no clear D. Germline values: CDR1 SGHVS, CDR2 FNYEAQ. V dropped 1 base and J dropped 8 bases, with 17 bases sitting between them. The CDR3 sequence is 15 residues long. The DNA of the CDR3 is TGTGCCAGCAGCTTAGGGCCCGGAGAAGTAGGAGGCTACACCTTC. It specifies CASSLGPGEVGGYTF.

The rearrangement links TRBV6-1 to TRBJ1-1; 8 bases fit TRBD1. Germline CDR1 MNHNS, CDR2 SASEGT. The CDR3 loop spans 14 amino acids. Unmatched junction bases numbered 8, after V lost 6 bases and J lost 5 bases. The CDR3 bases are TGTGCCAGCAGAACGGACAGGGCTCTAACTGAAGCTTTCTTT. It yields the protein CASRTDRALTEAFF.

This chain uses TRBV9 with TRBJ1-6; D might be TRBD1 (6 bases). Looked up from germline, CDR1 is SGDLS and CDR2 is YYNGEE. The CDR3 is 14 amino acids. V dropped 0 bases and J dropped 7 bases, with 8 bases sitting between them. CDR3 residues: CASSVGQENSPLHF. CDR3 in DNA: TGTGCCAGCAGCGTAGGACAGGAAAATTCACCCCTCCACTTT.

This clone was detected a few times. The chain joins TRBV21-1 to TRBJ2-7; the table gives TRBD2 as D, unverified against the DNA. TRBV21-1 is given as a pseudogene. This CDR3 has 14 amino acids. The CDR3 loop is CASRLAGTIYEQYF. Here the CDR3 DNA reads TGTGCCAGCAGGCTGGCCGGGACTATCTACGAGCAGTACTTC.

The J gene is TRBJ2-7, the V gene TRBV5-1, with D possibly being TRBD1 (6 bases). CDR3 length: 14 residues. Germline values: CDR1 SGHRS, CDR2 YFSETQ. V lost 2 bases and J lost 3, with 12 bases in between. CDR3 region: CASSFRGSDYEQYF. CDR3 bases: TGCGCCAGCAGCTTTAGGGGGTCGGACTACGAGCAGTACTTC.

There are a few counts of this clone. The rearrangement uses TRBV2 and TRBJ1-2; 12 nucleotides line up with TRBD1. The germline gives CDR1 SNHLY, CDR2 FYNNEI. The trim removed 2 bases at V and 7 bases at J, leaving 5 bases unmatched. CDR3 length equals 15 residues. The CDR3 DNA reads TGTGCCAGCAGTGAAAGCCGGGACAGGGGGCCTGGCTACACCTTC. Translation gives CASSESRDRGPGYTF. Looking up the rest from reference TRBV2 and TRBJ1-2 gives the full variable domain: EPEVTQTPSHQVTQMGQEVILRCVPISNHLYFYWYRQILGQKVEFLVSFYNNEISEKSEIFDDQFSVERPDGSNFTLKIRSTKLEDSAMYFCASSESRDRGPGYTFGSGTRLTVV.

The chain recombines TRBV9 with TRBJ2-5; weak D call: TRBD2 (6 bases). The CDR3 sequence is 15 residues long. The V and J ends lost 0 bases and 1 base respectively, with 10 bases between them. Germline V gene lookup returns CDR1 SGDLS and CDR2 YYNGEE. The CDR3 loop reads CASSVGGALQETQYF. Here the CDR3 DNA reads TGTGCCAGCAGCGTAGGCGGGGCCCTCCAAGAGACCCAGTACTTC.

The chain couples TRBV14 to TRBJ2-7, with 7 bases identical to TRBD1. The CDR3 is 14 residues long. From germline, CDR1 is SGHDN and CDR2 FVKESK. Trimming removed 6 bases from V and 5 bases from J; junction bases left unmatched: 10. The CDR3 loop is CASSSTGMAHEQYF. The CDR3 DNA sequence: TGTGCCAGCAGTTCGACAGGGATGGCGCACGAGCAGTACTTC.

The V gene is TRBV4-1, the J gene TRBJ2-3, with 10 nucleotides matching TRBD2. This CDR3 has 16 residues. V gave up 3 bases and J gave up 1 base; unmatched junction bases: 4. CDR1 and CDR2 from the germline V gene are MGHRA and YSYEKL. CDR3 region: CASSHPGTSGTDTQYF. The CDR3 DNA sequence: TGCGCCAGCAGCCACCCCGGGACTAGCGGCACAGATACGCAGTATTTT.

This sequence joins TRBV10-1 and TRBJ2-3, with 11 nucleotides matching TRBD2. The length of the CDR3 is 15 residues. Unmatched junction bases numbered 1, after V lost 0 bases and J lost 5 bases. Germline assignment: CDR1 WNHNN and CDR2 SYGVQD (reference sequence). The CDR3 DNA reads TGCGCCAGCAGTGAGTCGCTAGCGGGGGGAGATACGCAGTATTTT. This translates into CASSESLAGGDTQYF.

As to this clone: Since the CDR3 does not end with the conserved phenylalanine or tryptophan, this likely comes from a read error. The rearrangement uses TRBV6-1 and TRBJ1-6, with a weak D call TRBD1 (5 bases). V lost 0 bases, J lost 8 bases, and 14 bases lay in between. CDR1 MNHNS and CDR2 SASEGT come from the germline V gene. CDR3 length equals 16 residues. The CDR3 sequence: CASSEATAPIHSPLHL. The DNA for the CDR3 is TGTGCCAGCAGTGAAGCGACAGCTCCTATCCATTCACCCCTCCACCTT.